These 15 T cell receptor beta chains share one sample of origin, sequenced in a study of T cell responses to AZD1222 COVID-19 vaccine. Here immunoSEQ multiplex PCR was the method, and the copy in TCRdb shows in-frame clones only, minus some. In the table there are nearly 90,000 clones, about 91% of which are singletons. The sequencing used peripheral blood, collected on day 0 of MenACWY control vaccination. All receptors derive from an adult in good health.

This rearrangement joins TRBV6-1 to TRBJ1-2; 7 bases match TRBD1. The V gene end was trimmed by 0 bases and the J gene end by 8 bases; junction bases not matched to a gene: 6. The CDR3 extends over 14 amino acids. The germline V gene encodes CDR1 MNHNS and CDR2 SASEGT. The chain's CDR3 is CASSEADRVGGYTF. DNA of the CDR3: TGTGCCAGCAGTGAAGCCGACAGGGTCGGGGGCTACACCTTC.

The chain combines TRBV9 with TRBJ1-5, with 7 bases matching TRBD1. Losses at the gene ends were 3 bases for V and 7 bases for J; bases not matched to a gene: 7. Germline V CDR1 and CDR2: SGDLS, YYNGEE. CDR3 length: 14 amino acids. CDR3 nucleotide sequence: TGTGCCAGCAGCGGGGGGGACAGCATCCAGCCCCAGCATTTT. This codes for CASSGGDSIQPQHF.

Only a few counts were recorded for this clone. The chain employs TRBV4-3 and TRBJ1-1; D not certain. The CDR3 spans 16 residues. Germline V gives CDR1 LGHNA, CDR2 YSLEER. V lost 4 bases to trimming and J lost 0 bases, with 15 bases between them. As DNA, the CDR3 is TGCGCCAGCAGCCCAGACCCGTTATACATGAACACTGAAGCTTTCTTT. It is translated as CASSPDPLYMNTEAFF.

The chain links TRBV5-1 to TRBJ1-5; the D is unclear. Deletions cut 4 bases from V and 8 bases from J, with 16 bases between. CDR3 size: 14 residues. The germline V gene encodes CDR1 SGHRS and CDR2 YFSETQ. CDR3 amino acids: CASSPGPGREPQHF. In nucleotides, the CDR3 is TGCGCCAGCAGCCCGGGCCCAGGAAGGGAGCCCCAGCATTTT.

This rearrangement joins TRBV5-1 to TRBJ2-5; TRBD1 matches at 8 bases. V gave up 0 bases and J gave up 3 bases; unmatched junction bases: 7. The CDR3 is made up of 16 amino acids. Germline values: CDR1 SGHRS, CDR2 YFSETQ. The DNA of the CDR3 is TGCGCCAGCAGCTTGGAGGGCAGGGGGCGAAAAGAGACCCAGTACTTC. Residues: CASSLEGRGRKETQYF.

The rearrangement links TRBV11-1 to TRBJ2-3; no clear D. V was pared by 3 bases and J by 4 bases, with 11 bases between. Germline V gene lookup returns CDR1 SGHAT and CDR2 FQDESV (reference sequence). The CDR3 covers 14 residues. The CDR3 protein is CASSFFSPADTQYF. For the CDR3, the DNA is TGTGCCAGCAGCTTTTTTTCGCCCGCAGATACGCAGTATTTT.

CDR3: CAIRDSNSPLHF. The CDR3 bases are TGTGCCATCAGGGACAGTAATTCACCCCTCCACTTT. The chain carries TRBV10-3 and TRBJ1-6; a possible D gene is TRBD1 (6 bases). This CDR3 comprises 12 residues. Germline CDR1 reads ENHRY; CDR2 reads SYGVKD. V lost 6 bases, J lost 6 bases, and 6 bases lay in between.

Only a few counts were recorded for this clone. V and J are TRBV19 and TRBJ1-1; D gene ambiguous. This CDR3 contains 13 residues. Trimming removed 5 bases at V and 7 bases at J, with 14 bases between. CDR1 and CDR2 from the germline V gene are LNHDA and SQIVND (reference sequence). CDR3 sequence (DNA): TGTGCCAGTAGTTCGGAGGCAGGCAATGAAGCTTTCTTT. It yields the protein CASSSEAGNEAFF.

Turning to this clone: At the DNA level, this CDR3 is encoded by other sequences in the same sample as well. The genes are TRBV9 and TRBJ2-5; possibly TRBD1 for D (5 bases). CDR3 length equals 13 residues. Trimming took off 4 bases at V and 3 bases at J, with 10 bases between the two ends. In germline, CDR1 is SGDLS, CDR2 YYNGEE. CDR3 coding DNA: TGTGCCAGCAGCTTTTCCAGGGAAGAGACCCAGTACTTC. Translating gives CASSFSREETQYF.

V and J are TRBV9 and TRBJ2-5, with D perhaps being TRBD1 or TRBD2 (5 bases each). This CDR3 spans 15 amino acids. Deletions cut 3 bases from V and 5 bases from J, with 17 bases between. Per germline, CDR1 SGDLS and CDR2 YYNGEE. CDR3 loop: CASSEGTSQRETQYF. The CDR3 DNA reads as TGTGCCAGCAGCGAGGGGACCAGCCAGCGGGAGACCCAGTACTTC.

This chain joins TRBV6-5 and TRBJ2-1; TRBD2 matches 12 bases. Per the germline V gene, CDR1 is MNHEY and CDR2 is SVGAGI. The CDR3 consists of 15 residues. With V trimmed by 7 bases and J by 4 bases, 5 bases remained unmatched. The CDR3 nucleotides are TGTGCCAGCACCTCGGGACTAGCGGGTTACAATGAGCAGTTCTTC. It is translated as CASTSGLAGYNEQFF.

The chain links TRBV12-5 to TRBJ1-3; 11 bases fit TRBD1. The germline V gene encodes CDR1 LGHNT and CDR2 FRNRAP. The CDR3 consists of 16 residues. The ends lost 6 bases at V and 0 bases at J; junction bases unmatched: 4. In DNA form, the CDR3 reads TGTGCTAGTGGGCCTGGACAGGGGGCCTCTGGAAACACCATATATTTT. The encoded protein is CASGPGQGASGNTIYF.

The gene calls are TRBV18 and TRBJ1-4; tentative D call: TRBD1 (5 bases). Between the trimmed V and J ends, which lost 2 bases and 0 bases, there was a span of 10 bases. CDR3 length equals 16 residues. Germline values: CDR1 KGHSH, CDR2 LQKENI. CDR3 nucleotides: TGTGCCAGCTCACCAGAACGGGGGGCAACTAATGAAAAACTGTTTTTT. Amino acid sequence: CASSPERGATNEKLFF.

CDR3 protein: CASSVEARRSNEQFF. For the CDR3, the DNA is TGTGCCAGCAGCGTAGAGGCACGGCGGAGCAATGAGCAGTTCTTC. The rearrangement joins TRBV9 to TRBJ2-1; no firm D call. Between the trimmed V and J ends, which lost 0 bases and 6 bases, there was a span of 13 bases. Germline V gene lookup returns CDR1 SGDLS and CDR2 YYNGEE. This CDR3 is 15 amino acids long.

The chain is built from TRBV4-2 and TRBJ2-2; 7 bases agree with TRBD1. V was clipped by 5 bases and J by 6 bases; unmatched bases: 6. Germline V gene lookup returns CDR1 LGHNA and CDR2 YNFKEQ. The length of the CDR3 is 14 residues. CDR3 sequence reads: CASSSGQASGELFF. The CDR3 DNA reads TGTGCCAGCAGCAGCGGACAGGCATCCGGGGAGCTGTTTTTT.